This T cell receptor (beta chain) was sequenced during a study of spatial heterogeneity in lung cancer. There are many counts of this clonotype. Time point meaning: sample taken at primary tumor resection. Whole RNA, isolated from tumor, nontumor lung or frozen PBMC, was sequenced without prior sorting. V trimming: 4 bases; J trimming: 10 bases; junction bases outside the gene matches: 10. Germline lookup yields CDR1 DFQATT and CDR2 SNEGSKA (reference sequence). This CDR3 has 15 residues. All TCR cDNA molecules were individually tagged with a unique molecular identifier. TCRdb ran MiXCR on the 5' RACE reads and lists one entry per CDR3 protein. The sample lists approximately 9,400 distinct CDR3 sequences; more than 4.5% were seen once.

The sequence was collected from a male donor with early-stage non-small cell lung cancer. This sample comprised PBMCs, obtained at surgery. J is TRBJ1-6 and V is TRBV20-1; 10 bases agree with TRBD1. This CDR3 is CSAIGRDRGGSPLHF. As DNA, the CDR3 is TGCAGTGCTATAGGAAGGGACAGGGGTGGATCACCCCTCCACTTT.